Sequencing of this T cell receptor beta chain was carried out in a study of blood T cell repertoires in COVID-19. Overall study context: The United States, Italy and Spain were the sources of the acute and convalescent COVID-19 samples. The analysed material was cDNA or gDNA that came from T cells, B-cell-depleted T cells, or PBMCs.

Germline V CDR1 and CDR2: SGHNT, YENEEA. The CDR3 is made up of 15 amino acids. The V gene end was trimmed by 10 bases and the J gene end by 4 bases; junction bases not matched to a gene: 10. Sequencing was performed with immunoSEQ multiplex PCR; in TCRdb, only in-frame clones are kept and a portion is missing. The data show under 150,000 clones, 80% to 90% seen once. Sequencing used peripheral blood. This chain connects TRBV11-3 to TRBJ2-2; 9 positions agree with TRBD1. The clonotype originates from a human donor in a cohort sampled during active COVID-19. In DNA form, the CDR3 reads TGTGCCACCCATTGGGGGACAGGGTTCACCGGGGAGCTGTTTTTT. Translated, it gives CATHWGTGFTGELFF. The full variable domain, in which reference TRBV11-3 and TRBJ2-2 provide the parts outside the CDR3, is EAGVVQSPRYKIIEKKQPVAFWCNPISGHNTLYWYLQNLGQGPELLIRYENEEAVDDSQLPKDRFSAERLKGVDSTLKIQPAELGDSAVYLCATHWGTGFTGELFFGEGSRLTVL.